The source of this TCR beta chain is a study of early T cells in non-severe SARS-CoV-2 infection. Study-wide background: Sequencing was performed on bulk RNA from unsorted whole blood, leaving chains unpaired. Whole-study findings and limits: Lookups in VDJdb leaned toward anti-spike CD8 responses and missed private and CD4 specificities.

Researchers tagged individual cDNA molecules with unique molecular identifiers. From the 5' RACE reads, TCRdb called clonotypes with MiXCR, one entry per CDR3 protein. The table has some 34,000 distinct CDR3 sequences, under 5.5% seen once. This clonotype occurred many times. Its antigen is unidentified. The CDR3 extends over 16 amino acids. Trimming shortened V by 5 bases and J by 2 bases, and 18 bases separated the two germline ends. Germline values: CDR1 KGHSH, CDR2 LQKENI. V gene TRBV18 combines with J gene TRBJ1-2, with a weak D call TRBD1 (6 bases). This receptor was identified in an adult who was a healthcare worker with PCR-confirmed SARS-CoV-2 infection or an uninfected control (not recorded which). Source material: whole blood. The CDR3 protein is CASSSNIGDINYGYTF. As DNA, the CDR3 is TGTGCCAGCTCATCGAACATTGGGGACATAAACTATGGCTACACCTTC. Filled out from reference TRBV18 and TRBJ1-2, the complete variable domain reads NAGVMQNPRHLVRRRGQEARLRCSPMKGHSHVYWYRQLPEEGLKFMVYLQKENIIDESGMPKERFSAEFPKEGPSILRIQQVVRGDSAAYFCASSSNIGDINYGYTFGSGTRLTVV.